Included here is one TCR beta chain sequence, with context. The length of the CDR3 is 13 residues. CDR1 and CDR2 from the germline V gene are MNHNY and SVGAGI (reference sequence). V lost 6 bases and J 7 bases, leaving 12 bases between the germline ends. Documented time point: baseline, week 1 (first vaccination visit). The treatment is: pre-vaccination baseline after standard-of-care therapy. The data derive from a study of a mutant IDH1 vaccine in newly diagnosed glioma. Study information: Earlier treatment was radiotherapy, temozolomide, or both, with most getting both.

Produced via immunoSEQ multiplex PCR; TCRdb's table is partial and in-frame only. Counted here are 90,000 to 100,000 clones, around nine tenths occurring once; the ten biggest clones make up roughly 0.54%. The receptor's source is a woman in her forties or fifties with glioma. Sequences were derived from PBMCs, sampled from a glioma patient treated with radiotherapy, temozolomide or both. The gene calls are TRBV6-6 and TRBJ2-2; D perhaps matches TRBD2 (5 bases). The CDR3 sequence: CASRRIEGGELFF. CDR3 coding DNA: TGTGCCAGCAGACGAATCGAGGGCGGGGAGCTGTTTTTT.